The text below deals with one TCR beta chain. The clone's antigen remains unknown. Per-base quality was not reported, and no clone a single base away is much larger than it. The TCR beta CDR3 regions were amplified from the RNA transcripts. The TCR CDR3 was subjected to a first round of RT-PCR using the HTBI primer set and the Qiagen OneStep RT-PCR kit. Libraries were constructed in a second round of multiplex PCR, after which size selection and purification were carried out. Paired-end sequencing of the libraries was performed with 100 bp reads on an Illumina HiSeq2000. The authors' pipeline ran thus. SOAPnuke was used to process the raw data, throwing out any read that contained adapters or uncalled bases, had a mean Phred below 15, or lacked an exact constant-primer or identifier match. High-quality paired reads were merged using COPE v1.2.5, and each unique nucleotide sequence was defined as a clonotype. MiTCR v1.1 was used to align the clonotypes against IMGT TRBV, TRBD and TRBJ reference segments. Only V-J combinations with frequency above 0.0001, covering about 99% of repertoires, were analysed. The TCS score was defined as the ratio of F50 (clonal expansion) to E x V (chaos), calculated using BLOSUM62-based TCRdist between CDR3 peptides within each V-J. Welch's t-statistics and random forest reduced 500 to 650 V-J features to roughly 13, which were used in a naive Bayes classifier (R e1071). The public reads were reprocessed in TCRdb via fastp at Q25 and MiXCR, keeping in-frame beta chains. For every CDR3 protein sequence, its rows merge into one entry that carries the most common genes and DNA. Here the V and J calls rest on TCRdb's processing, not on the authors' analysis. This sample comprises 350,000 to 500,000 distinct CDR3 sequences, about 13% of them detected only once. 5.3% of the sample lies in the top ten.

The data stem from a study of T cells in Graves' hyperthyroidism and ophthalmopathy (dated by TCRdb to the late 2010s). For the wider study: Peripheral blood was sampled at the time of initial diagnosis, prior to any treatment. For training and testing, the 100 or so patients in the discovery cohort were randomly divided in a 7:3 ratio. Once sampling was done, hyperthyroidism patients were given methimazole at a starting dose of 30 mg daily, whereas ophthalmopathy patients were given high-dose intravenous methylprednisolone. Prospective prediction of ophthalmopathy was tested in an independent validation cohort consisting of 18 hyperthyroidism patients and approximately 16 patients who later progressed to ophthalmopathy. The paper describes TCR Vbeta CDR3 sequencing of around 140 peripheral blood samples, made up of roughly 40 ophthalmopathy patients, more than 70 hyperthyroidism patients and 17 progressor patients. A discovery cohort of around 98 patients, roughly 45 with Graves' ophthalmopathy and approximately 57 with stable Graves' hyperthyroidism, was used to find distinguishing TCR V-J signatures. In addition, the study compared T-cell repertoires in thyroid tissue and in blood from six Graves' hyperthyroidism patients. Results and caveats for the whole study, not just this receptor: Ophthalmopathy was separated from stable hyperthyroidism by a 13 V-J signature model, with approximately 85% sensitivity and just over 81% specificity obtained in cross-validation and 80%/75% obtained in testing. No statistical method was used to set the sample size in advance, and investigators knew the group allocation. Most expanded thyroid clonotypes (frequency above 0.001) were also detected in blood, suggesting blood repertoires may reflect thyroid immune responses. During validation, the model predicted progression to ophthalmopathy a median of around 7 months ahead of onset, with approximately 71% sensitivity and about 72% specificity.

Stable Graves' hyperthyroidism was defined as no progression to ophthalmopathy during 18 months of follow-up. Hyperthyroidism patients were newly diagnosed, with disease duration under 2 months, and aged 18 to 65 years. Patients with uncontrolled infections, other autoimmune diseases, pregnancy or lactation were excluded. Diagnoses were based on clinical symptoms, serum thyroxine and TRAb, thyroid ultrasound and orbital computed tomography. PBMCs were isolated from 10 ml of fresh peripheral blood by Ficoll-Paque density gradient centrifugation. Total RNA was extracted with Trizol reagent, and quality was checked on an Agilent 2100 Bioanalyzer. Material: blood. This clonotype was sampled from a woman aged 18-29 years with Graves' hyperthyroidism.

This receptor has the CDR3 CATSRVVGAANTGELFF. The DNA reads TGTGCCACCAGCAGAGTGGTTGGCGCGGCCAACACCGGGGAGCTGTTTTTT. The rearranged segments are TRBV15 and TRBJ2-2; the D gene is unclear. Its CDR3 holds 17 amino acids, cysteine through phenylalanine. The DNA shown is the 51-base CDR3, in frame from base 1. V loses 1 base of germline sequence and J loses 2 bases, and the interval between the two ends is 14 bases. From the germline V gene (reference sequence), CDR1 is LNHNV and CDR2 is YYDKDF.